What follows is one T cell receptor (beta chain) and its context. Its antigen is undetermined. The entry originates in a study of post-analysis software for immune sequencing data. Notes on the study in general: Comparison with controls showed significantly lower normalized Chao1 diversity in multiple sclerosis patients.

The authors incorporated unique molecular identifiers into the TCR beta cDNA libraries. TCRdb passed the PCR reads through MiXCR, listing each CDR3 protein once. The repertoire holds roughly 150,000 distinct CDR3 sequences, with under 40% as singletons. V was clipped by 3 bases and J by 0 bases, with 11 bases between them. This CDR3 is 15 amino acids long. Germline V gene data show CDR1 as MGHDK and CDR2 as SYGVNS. This sample comprised blood, obtained after autologous hematopoietic stem cell transplantation. The V and J genes are TRBV25-1 and TRBJ1-2; D gene ambiguous. The clonotype was recovered from a girl under 18 with multiple sclerosis. This chain's CDR3 is CASSDPLGPNYGYTF. The CDR3 coding sequence is TGTGCCAGCAGTGATCCCCTCGGCCCTAACTATGGCTACACCTTC.